Shown below are 27 T cell receptor beta chains from a single sample sequenced in a study of blood T cells in healthy people across ages. Together with a sample-barcoded 5' primer, a J-beta primer mix was included in a second PCR lasting about 6 to 11 cycles. TCRdb re-called the 5' RACE reads through MiXCR, storing one row per CDR3 protein. Of 2 million or so distinct CDR3 sequences in the sample, around half were seen once. Material: blood. The receptors derive from a woman between 35 and 50 years old in good health.

This clonotype was seen a few times. CDR3 amino acids: CASSPALASYNEQFF. CDR3 nucleotide sequence: TGTGCCAGCAGCCCGGCCCTAGCGAGCTACAATGAGCAGTTCTTC. The chain joins TRBV7-9 to TRBJ2-1; a possible D gene is TRBD2 (6 bases). V lost 5 bases to trimming and J lost 3 bases, with 14 bases between them. The CDR3 is made up of 15 amino acids. The V gene's germline CDR1 is SEHNR and CDR2 FQNEAQ (reference sequence).

This clonotype was seen a few times. The chain joins TRBV29-1 to TRBJ1-2; no reliable D call. The germline V and J ends were trimmed by 8 bases and 8 bases, with 15 bases remaining between them. The CDR3 length is 11 residues. Per germline, CDR1 SQVTM and CDR2 ANQGSEA. The CDR3 DNA is TGCAGCATTCTGCCCAAGTCGGGCTACACCTTC. Translated, it gives CSILPKSGYTF.

CDR3 residues: CSARAQGVSNQPQHF. For the CDR3, the DNA is TGCAGTGCTAGAGCACAGGGGGTTAGCAATCAGCCCCAGCATTTT. The chain has TRBV20-1 and TRBJ1-5; 8 positions agree with TRBD1. The junction had 2 bases not matched to a gene; V was cut back by 1 base and J by 0 bases. CDR3 length: 15 amino acids. In germline, CDR1 is DFQATT, CDR2 SNEGSKA (reference sequence).

V gene TRBV6-2 or TRBV6-3 combines with J gene TRBJ2-3, with D tentatively TRBD2 (5 bases). This CDR3 spans 18 amino acids. CDR1 and CDR2 from the germline V gene are MNHEY and SVGEGT. V was trimmed by 5 bases and J by 2 bases, leaving 23 bases between them. The CDR3 here is CASSLPSWRVFPTDTQYF. For the CDR3, the DNA is TGTGCCAGCAGTCTCCCCTCCTGGCGGGTCTTCCCCACAGATACGCAGTATTTT.

V usage is TRBV7-2 and J usage is TRBJ1-2; D gene unclear. Germline V gives CDR1 SGHTA, CDR2 FQGNSA. There are 16 residues in the CDR3. With 5 bases removed from V and 0 bases from J, the gap between germline ends came to 16 bases. This CDR3 is CASSRRLGNANYGYTF. As DNA, the CDR3 is TGTGCCAGCAGCCGTCGTTTGGGTAATGCTAACTATGGCTACACCTTC.

The gene calls are TRBV29-1 and TRBJ2-6, with D possibly being TRBD1 (6 bases). V was shortened by 4 bases and J by 0 bases, with 28 bases between the two germline ends. CDR3 length: 21 residues. CDR1 SQVTM and CDR2 ANQGSEA come from the germline V gene. The CDR3 spells CSVGSKTLPGHEPSGANVLTF. The CDR3 DNA sequence: TGCAGCGTTGGTTCTAAGACACTACCGGGACACGAGCCCTCTGGGGCCAACGTCCTGACTTTC. The full variable domain, completed using reference TRBV29-1 and TRBJ2-6, is SAVISQKPSRDICQRGTSLTIQCQVDSQVTMMFWYRQQPGQSLTLIATANQGSEATYESGFVIDKFPISRPNLTFSTLTVSNMSPEDSSIYLCSVGSKTLPGHEPSGANVLTFGAGSRLTVL.

This rearrangement joins TRBV2 to TRBJ2-1; maybe TRBD1 (5 bases). CDR1 is SNHLY, CDR2 FYNNEI, per germline. The CDR3 extends over 16 amino acids. The V and J ends lost 7 bases and 3 bases respectively, with 19 bases between them. The CDR3 loop reads CASNDRRGQGYNEQFF. Written as DNA, the CDR3 is TGTGCCAGCAATGACAGAAGGGGTCAGGGCTACAATGAGCAGTTCTTC.

Turning to this clonotype: Its ends do not fully match the called genes, so a read error is possible. The rearrangement joins TRBV4-1 to TRBJ2-1, with a tentative D call TRBD2 (6 bases). CDR3 size: 16 residues. Per germline, CDR1 MGHRA and CDR2 YSYEKL. CDR3 bases: TGCGACAGCAGCCAAGAGGTCGCGGGGATGTACAATGAGCAGTTCTTC. Encoded protein: CDSSQEVAGMYNEQFF.

The chain links TRBV9 to TRBJ1-2; 8 nucleotides match TRBD1. The germline gives CDR1 SGDLS, CDR2 YYNGEE. Unmatched junction bases numbered 3, after V lost 3 bases and J lost 2 bases. The CDR3 runs to 14 residues. The CDR3, as DNA: TGTGCCAGCAGCGAGCGGACAGGGAACTATGGCTACACCTTC. This gives the protein CASSERTGNYGYTF. The entire variable domain, with the rest obtained from reference TRBV9 and TRBJ1-2, is as follows: DSGVTQTPKHLITATGQRVTLRCSPRSGDLSVYWYQQSLDQGLQFLIQYYNGEERAKGNILERFSAQQFPDLHSELNLSSLELGDSALYFCASSERTGNYGYTFGSGTRLTVV.

This chain joins TRBV24-1 and TRBJ2-3, with D tentatively TRBD2 (6 bases). The CDR3 runs to 12 residues. CDR1 is KGHDR and CDR2 is SFDVKD in the germline V gene. V was pared by 10 bases and J by 3 bases, with 10 bases between. The CDR3 DNA is TGTGCCACGGAGGAGGGAACAGATACGCAGTATTTT. It codes for CATEEGTDTQYF.

This clonotype turned up a few times. The chain uses TRBV25-1 and TRBJ1-6; the D is unclear. The CDR3 runs 15 residues. The germline CDR1 and CDR2 sequences are MGHDK and SYGVNS. Trimming pared 8 bases from V and 0 bases from J, leaving 11 bases between. CDR3 sequence (DNA): TGTGCCAGCCTACCGGGGAGCTCCTATAATTCACCCCTCCACTTT. It is translated as CASLPGSSYNSPLHF.

This rearrangement joins TRBV18 to TRBJ2-3; unclear D gene. The germline CDR1 and CDR2 sequences are KGHSH and LQKENI. V was clipped by 0 bases and J by 6 bases, with 7 bases between them. The length of the CDR3 is 13 residues. The CDR3 sequence: CASSPPSDDTQYF. The CDR3 nucleotides are TGTGCCAGCTCACCACCGTCCGACGATACGCAGTATTTT.

The J gene is TRBJ1-6, the V gene TRBV5-1; D might be TRBD1 (5 bases). CDR1 and CDR2 (germline): SGHRS, YFSETQ. This CDR3 comprises 14 residues. V was cut by 5 bases and J by 7 bases, with 13 bases left in between. In DNA, the CDR3 is TGCGCCAGCAGGGGGTCGGGGGGAAATTCACCCCTCCACTTT. It encodes CASRGSGGNSPLHF.

This chain uses TRBV5-1 with TRBJ1-2, with D possibly TRBD1 on 6 matching bases. Deletions cut 4 bases from V and 3 bases from J, with 16 bases between. The CDR3 covers 15 residues. Germline V gene sequence: CDR1 SGHRS, CDR2 YFSETQ. In DNA, the CDR3 is TGCGCCAGCAGCGGGGGACAAGCGAGGCACTATGGCTACACCTTC. It is translated as CASSGGQARHYGYTF. The full variable domain, with the rest looked up from reference TRBV5-1 and TRBJ1-2, is KAGVTQTPRYLIKTRGQQVTLSCSPISGHRSVSWYQQTPGQGLQFLFEYFSETQRNKGNFPGRFSGRQFSNSRSEMNVSTLELGDSALYLCASSGGQARHYGYTFGSGTRLTVV.

This chain links TRBV15 with TRBJ2-3, with TRBD1 as a possible D gene (5 bases). Per germline, CDR1 LNHNV and CDR2 YYDKDF (reference sequence). V lost 8 bases to trimming and J lost 3 bases, with 15 bases between them. The CDR3 has 14 residues. The CDR3 DNA sequence: TGTGCCACCCAGCCGGCCAGGGTAACAGATACGCAGTATTTT. It yields the protein CATQPARVTDTQYF.

As concerns this clonotype: At one boundary the junction diverges from the germline segment, which might be a read error. The chain uses TRBV24-1 and TRBJ2-1; D is perhaps TRBD2 (6 bases). This CDR3 spans 14 amino acids. Germline V gives CDR1 KGHDR, CDR2 SFDVKD. The CDR3 here is CAPSPGGTIDEQFF. CDR3 in DNA: TGTGCCCCCAGCCCAGGAGGGACCATCGATGAGCAGTTCTTC.

There are a few counts of this clonotype. This chain links TRBV6-1 with TRBJ2-7, with 13 positions matching TRBD2. This CDR3 is built from 17 residues. The trim removed 6 bases at V and 0 bases at J, leaving 8 bases unmatched. Germline CDR1 is MNHNS and CDR2 is SASEGT. CDR3 nucleotides: TGTGCCAGCAGCCCCGACGGACTAGCGGGGGCCTCCTACGAGCAGTACTTC. It codes for CASSPDGLAGASYEQYF.

This chain connects TRBV11-2 to TRBJ2-3; 11 bases are a match to TRBD2. Germline assignment: CDR1 SGHAT and CDR2 FQNNGV. This CDR3 has 16 residues. Unmatched junction bases numbered 7, after V lost 6 bases and J lost 2 bases. CDR3 amino acids: CASSKLAGVSTDTQYF. The CDR3 DNA reads as TGTGCCAGCAGTAAACTAGCGGGGGTTTCCACAGATACGCAGTATTTT. Combining the CDR3 with reference TRBV11-2 and TRBJ2-3 gives the whole variable domain EAGVAQSPRYKIIEKRQSVAFWCNPISGHATLYWYQQILGQGPKLLIQFQNNGVVDDSQLPKDRFSAERLKGVDSTLKIQPAKLEDSAVYLCASSKLAGVSTDTQYFGPGTRLTVL.

CDR3 in amino acids: CASSQDPVQGVTDTQYF. The CDR3 coding sequence is TGTGCCAGCAGCCAAGACCCCGTACAGGGGGTAACAGATACGCAGTATTTT. The genes are TRBV4-2 and TRBJ2-3; 8 bases line up with TRBD1. The V segment lost 0 bases and the J segment 3 bases; nucleotides outside the gene matches: 8. CDR3 length: 17 residues. Germline V gene data show CDR1 as LGHNA and CDR2 as YNFKEQ.

The chain couples TRBV9 to TRBJ2-5, with D unclear. The DNA matches TRBJ2-4 better at its end, which makes the J call doubtful. This CDR3 has 13 amino acids. Germline-derived CDR1 and CDR2 are SGDLS and YYNGEE. The CDR3 loop reads CASSVRLGDIQYF. CDR3 coding DNA: TGTGCCAGCAGCGTGAGACTGGGCGACATTCAGTACTTC.

The rearrangement uses TRBV28 and TRBJ2-3; either TRBD1 or TRBD2 may supply D (5 bases each). V lost 7 bases and J 2 bases, leaving 22 bases between the germline ends. CDR3 length: 17 residues. Germline V gives CDR1 MDHEN, CDR2 SYDVKM. Here the CDR3 DNA reads TGTGCCAGCATTTCCGAGCCCGGGACCGGTGCCACAGATACGCAGTATTTT. Translation: CASISEPGTGATDTQYF.

The gene calls are TRBV9 and TRBJ2-5, with D perhaps matching TRBD1 (6 bases). Trimming removed 2 bases from V and 2 bases from J, with 19 bases in between. CDR1 and CDR2 (germline): SGDLS, YYNGEE. The CDR3 loop spans 17 amino acids. The DNA for the CDR3 is TGTGCCAGCAGCGTGGACATGGCAGGGGCGCTTCAAGAGACCCAGTACTTC. The encoded protein is CASSVDMAGALQETQYF.

V usage is TRBV20-1 and J usage is TRBJ2-7; 9 bases are shared with TRBD1. Germline values: CDR1 DFQATT, CDR2 SNEGSKA (reference sequence). J gave up 0 bases and V 0 bases, and 6 bases lay outside the gene matches. This CDR3 comprises 16 residues. The CDR3 reads CSARETGGPNSYEQYF. In DNA, the CDR3 is TGCAGTGCTAGAGAGACAGGGGGGCCCAACTCCTACGAGCAGTACTTC.

This clonotype appeared a single time. The chain joins TRBV28 to TRBJ1-2; D is possibly TRBD1 (5 bases). Germline V CDR1 and CDR2: MDHEN, SYDVKM. The CDR3 is 14 residues long. V was trimmed by 6 bases and J by 5 bases, leaving 16 bases between them. The CDR3 reads CASRLVGGTYGYTF. DNA for the CDR3: TGTGCCAGCAGACTCGTTGGGGGAACGTATGGCTACACCTTC.

The J gene is TRBJ2-3, the V gene TRBV18; TRBD2 is a possible D gene (5 bases). Trimming removed 2 bases from V and 8 bases from J, with 14 bases in between. From germline, CDR1 is KGHSH and CDR2 LQKENI. The CDR3 totals 14 residues. CDR3 DNA: TGTGCCAGCTCACCAATGACTCCCGAGGGTACGCAGTATTTT. Translation: CASSPMTPEGTQYF.

The V call is TRBV20-1, the J call TRBJ1-5, with TRBD1 as a possible D gene (5 bases). The length of the CDR3 is 11 residues. CDR1 is DFQATT, CDR2 SNEGSKA, per germline (reference sequence). The V and J ends lost 0 bases and 11 bases respectively, with 8 bases between them. CDR3 DNA: TGCAGTGCTAGAGACCGGACAACCCAGCATTTT. It translates to CSARDRTTQHF.

The CDR3 region is CASSPHVGTGSYNEQYF. In nucleotides, the CDR3 is TGTGCCAGCAGCCCCCATGTGGGGACAGGGTCCTACAATGAGCAGTACTTC. The rearrangement uses TRBV7-9 and TRBJ2-1, with TRBD1 matching over 9 bases. The DNA end lines up better with TRBJ2-7; the J call may be wrong. Germline loops: CDR1 SEHNR, CDR2 FQNEAQ (reference sequence). The CDR3 extends over 17 amino acids.